This is a list of T cell receptor beta chains from one sample in a study of T cell changes during pregnancy in multiple sclerosis. Assay used: immunoSEQ multiplex PCR; TCRdb lists only in-frame clones, some missing. The sample includes tens of thousands of clones, roughly nine tenths of them seen just once. The material was CD4+ T cells from peripheral blood mononuclear cells, obtained after pregnancy. The receptors were gathered from a female donor with multiple sclerosis, enrolled in a pregnancy study. Each CDR3 is given without its conserved first and last residue. Fields, in order: J gene, V gene, clone size, CDR3 protein. The size field is filled for only some rows; it gives once, few, many or a size class.

TRBJ1-2 | TRBV27 | . | ASRDRGSYGYT
TRBJ1-6 | TRBV4-1 | . | ASSQGGGSPNSPLH
TRBJ2-2 | TRBV28 | . | ASRQAGNTGELF
TRBJ2-1 | TRBV9 | . | ASSVTSGRHNEQF
TRBJ2-5 | TRBV7-9 | . | ASSFAGGGETQY
TRBJ2-3 | TRBV15 | . | ATSRARGSRGTSGTDTQY
TRBJ1-2 | TRBV5-4 | . | ASSPTGVGYGYT
TRBJ2-7 | TRBV7-2 | . | ASSFYYEQY
TRBJ2-6 | TRBV5-1 | once | ASSLPRGSGANVLT
TRBJ2-7 | TRBV5-3 | . | ARSLGLAGPSYEQY
TRBJ2-6 | TRBV5-3 | once | ARSVFSGANVLT
TRBJ1-2 | TRBV29-1 | . | SAKDRGLFYGYT
TRBJ2-1 | TRBV4-3 | . | ASSQELLAPENEQF
TRBJ2-7 | TRBV29-1 | . | SGPTSGSYEQY
TRBJ2-7 | TRBV5-1 | . | ASSFGLAGFYEQY
TRBJ2-3 | TRBV23-1 | . | ASSRDFSTDTQY
TRBJ1-1 | TRBV19 | . | ASSMGLTGTLNTEAF
TRBJ1-2 | TRBV7-9 | once | ASSFGGGYGYT
TRBJ1-6 | TRBV2 | . | ASMWASNSPLH
TRBJ2-1 | TRBV7-3 | . | ASSSNPGTSGSGPF
TRBJ1-1 | TRBV4-1 | few | ASSPGQGLDTEAF
TRBJ2-1 | TRBV6-5 | . | ASTLAATNEQF
TRBJ1-5 | TRBV28 | once | ASSTTAGAPWMQPQH
TRBJ2-2 | TRBV2 | . | ASRVGGDTGELF
TRBJ2-1 | TRBV6-5 | once | ASSYGPGQELNEQF
TRBJ2-5 | TRBV2 | . | ASSEAQGQGQETQY
TRBJ2-7 | TRBV11-1 | once | ASSPDRSSYEQY
TRBJ2-3 | TRBV7-2 | . | ASRPRGTSHTDTQY
TRBJ2-3 | TRBV6-1 | . | ASRGQGKGTDTQY
TRBJ2-7 | TRBV6-5 | . | ASTRGGPRYEQY
TRBJ2-3 | TRBV5-1 | . | ASRRGPSGTTDTQY
TRBJ1-1 | TRBV6-6 | once | ASYSTGQATNTEAF
TRBJ1-1 | TRBV29-1 | . | SVEGGGLNTEAF
TRBJ2-3 | TRBV27 | . | ASSLRTGRTDTQY
TRBJ1-5 | TRBV6-1 | . | ASLWGRDANQPQH
TRBJ1-1 | TRBV27 | . | ASRGLDRANTEAF
TRBJ2-1 | TRBV27 | . | ASSLIRGLAVTYNEQF
TRBJ2-3 | TRBV7-9 | . | ASSPQGVSTDTQY
TRBJ1-2 | TRBV28 | . | ASSSPQGGYT
TRBJ2-5 | TRBV2 | . | ASSVYGQSQETQY
TRBJ2-5 | TRBV9 | . | ASSLRLAETQY
TRBJ2-3 | TRBV9 | . | ASSVGTSVETQY
TRBJ2-3 | TRBV7-8 | . | ASSVDLLAASTDTQY
TRBJ2-1 | TRBV28 | . | ASSLRLAGVGSYNEQF
TRBJ1-5 | TRBV7-2 | few | ASSLRGNQPQH
TRBJ2-1 | TRBV19 | . | ASSRITSASSYNEQF
TRBJ2-1 | TRBV7-2 | . | ASSKGTSGGEI
TRBJ1-4 | TRBV9 | . | ASSVDTGTGGEKLF
TRBJ1-3 | TRBV15 | . | ATSPAGGTGNTIY